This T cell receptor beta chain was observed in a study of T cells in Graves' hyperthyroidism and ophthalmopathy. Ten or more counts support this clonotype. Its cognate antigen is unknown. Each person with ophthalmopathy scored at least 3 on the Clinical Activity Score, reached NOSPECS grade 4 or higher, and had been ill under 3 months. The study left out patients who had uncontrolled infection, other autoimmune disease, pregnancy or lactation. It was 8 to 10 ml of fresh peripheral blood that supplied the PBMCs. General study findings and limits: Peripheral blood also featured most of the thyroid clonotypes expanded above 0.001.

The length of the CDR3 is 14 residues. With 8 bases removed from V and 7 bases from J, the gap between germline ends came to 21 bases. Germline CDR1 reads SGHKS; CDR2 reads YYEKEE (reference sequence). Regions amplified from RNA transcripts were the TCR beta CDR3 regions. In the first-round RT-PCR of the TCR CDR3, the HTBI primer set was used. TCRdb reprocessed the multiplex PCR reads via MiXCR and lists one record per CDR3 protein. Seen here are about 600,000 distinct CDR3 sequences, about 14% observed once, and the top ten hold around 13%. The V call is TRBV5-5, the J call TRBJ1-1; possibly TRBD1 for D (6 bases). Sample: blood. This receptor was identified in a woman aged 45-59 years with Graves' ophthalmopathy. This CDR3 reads CASKPGQTIGEAFF. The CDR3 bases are TGTGCCAGTAAACCGGGACAAACGATCGGTGAAGCTTTCTTT.